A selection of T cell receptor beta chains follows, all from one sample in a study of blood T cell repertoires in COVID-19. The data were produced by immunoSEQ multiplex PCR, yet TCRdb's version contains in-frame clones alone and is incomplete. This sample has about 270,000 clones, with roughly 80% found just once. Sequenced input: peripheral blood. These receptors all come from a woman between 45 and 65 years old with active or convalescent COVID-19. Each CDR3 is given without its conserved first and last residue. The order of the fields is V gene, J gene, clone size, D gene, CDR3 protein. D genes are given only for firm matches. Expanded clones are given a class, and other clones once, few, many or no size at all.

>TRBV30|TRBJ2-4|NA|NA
ACEEVKNIQY
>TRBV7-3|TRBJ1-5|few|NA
ASVPQGCSLKGNQPQH
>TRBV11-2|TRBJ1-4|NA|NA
ASSLDPPGRSEKLF
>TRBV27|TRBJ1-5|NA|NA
ASSRGINQPQH
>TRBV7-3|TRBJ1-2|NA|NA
ASSLLGGPGYGYT
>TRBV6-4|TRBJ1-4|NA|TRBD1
ASNPTGLGEKLF
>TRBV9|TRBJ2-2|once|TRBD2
ASSGELGLAGTGELF
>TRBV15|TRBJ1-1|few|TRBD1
ATRTGDRGLTEAF
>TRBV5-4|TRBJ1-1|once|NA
ASSWRGSMNTEAF
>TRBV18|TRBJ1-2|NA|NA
ASSQDSAELYGYT
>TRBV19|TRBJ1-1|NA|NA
ASSIGAGRNTEAF
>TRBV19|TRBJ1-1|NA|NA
ASSINRVVNTEAF
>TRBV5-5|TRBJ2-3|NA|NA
ASSLGARVTDTQY
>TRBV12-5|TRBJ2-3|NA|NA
ASGPTSGDTQY
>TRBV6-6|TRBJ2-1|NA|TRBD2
ASSLRLAGGHPDVSYNEQF
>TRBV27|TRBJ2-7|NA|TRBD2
ATGLAGTYEQY
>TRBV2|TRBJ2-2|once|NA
ASSERTATGELF
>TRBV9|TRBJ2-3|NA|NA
ASSVAAGRTDTQY
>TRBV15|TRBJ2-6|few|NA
ATSRGGTPWSGANVLT
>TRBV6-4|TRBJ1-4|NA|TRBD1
ASRVGQHNEKLF
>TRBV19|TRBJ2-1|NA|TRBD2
ASSSRTSGPLRDEQF
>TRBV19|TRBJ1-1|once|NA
ASSMGQPGTEAF
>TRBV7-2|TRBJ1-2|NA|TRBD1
ASSLRGQIYGYT
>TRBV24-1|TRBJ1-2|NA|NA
ATSDPRGGLDGYT
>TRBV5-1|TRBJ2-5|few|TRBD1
ASSLGRTGEETQY
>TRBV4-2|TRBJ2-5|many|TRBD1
ASSHGGQGSETQY
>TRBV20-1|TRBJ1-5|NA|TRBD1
SASQGQGPQPQH
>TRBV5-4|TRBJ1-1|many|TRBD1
ASSERTGDTEAF
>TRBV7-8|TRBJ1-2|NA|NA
ASSLVRDYGYT
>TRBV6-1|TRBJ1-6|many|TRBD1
ASSADRGSSNSPLH
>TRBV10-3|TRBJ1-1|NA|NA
AISEPREVNTEAF
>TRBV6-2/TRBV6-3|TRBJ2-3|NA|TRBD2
ASSRTSGRPAPTDTQY
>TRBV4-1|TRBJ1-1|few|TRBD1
ASSPGPRTGGSRNTEAF
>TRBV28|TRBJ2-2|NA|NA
ASSRTSGELF
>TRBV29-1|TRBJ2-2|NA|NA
SGTPGVGGELF
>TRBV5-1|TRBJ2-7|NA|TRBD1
ASSFRTGEYEQY
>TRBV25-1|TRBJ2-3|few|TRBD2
ASSEYVSGRADTQY
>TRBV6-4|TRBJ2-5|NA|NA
ASSETGNPQEIQY
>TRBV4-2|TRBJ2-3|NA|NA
ASSQGARVSSTDTQY
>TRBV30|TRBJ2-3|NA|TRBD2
AWTLAGGPTDTQY
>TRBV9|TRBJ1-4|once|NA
ASSPSGGSNEKLF
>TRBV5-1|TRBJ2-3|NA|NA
ASSLDSGPTDTQY
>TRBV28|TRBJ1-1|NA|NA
ASSVLLNTEAF
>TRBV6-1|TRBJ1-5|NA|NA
ASSDQLQGGRH
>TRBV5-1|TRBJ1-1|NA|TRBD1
ASSLATGLNTEAF
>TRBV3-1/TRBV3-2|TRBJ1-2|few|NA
ASSQGGVPTYYGYT
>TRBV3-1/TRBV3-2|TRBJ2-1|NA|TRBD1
ASSQDQGARYNEQF
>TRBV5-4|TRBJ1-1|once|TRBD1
ASSSRRGRSLTEAF
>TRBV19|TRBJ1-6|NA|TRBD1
ASSVYGQGQGYNSPLH
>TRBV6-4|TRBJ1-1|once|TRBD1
ASSEGQGNTEAF
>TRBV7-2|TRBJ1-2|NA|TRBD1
ASSLWGQLYGYT